This TCR beta chain was recovered during a study of T cell responses to AZD1222 COVID-19 vaccine. There are 15 residues in the CDR3. The V end was cut by 4 bases, the J end by 7 bases, with 17 bases between. Germline V gives CDR1 MNHEY, CDR2 SVGEGT. Produced via immunoSEQ multiplex PCR; TCRdb's table is partial and in-frame only. The repertoire holds about 190,000 clones, with approximately 91% as singletons. The receptor was isolated from an adult in good health. This rearrangement joins TRBV6-2 or TRBV6-3 to TRBJ1-3; D is uncertain. Source: peripheral blood, taken on day 0 of AZD1222 vaccination. The CDR3 region has the DNA TGTGCCAGCAGTTTCGCTCCGGATGTTGGTAACACCATATATTTT. Translating gives CASSFAPDVGNTIYF.